The next 15 T cell receptor beta chains were all read from a single sample in a study of Ad26.COV2.S vaccination and SARS-CoV-2 variants. TCRdb keeps only in-frame clones here, not all; method: immunoSEQ multiplex PCR. The table has 300,000 to 400,000 clones, 85% to 90% seen once. Treatment denoted: roughly 20 received Ad26.COV2.S at low or high dose, single or two shots; about 5 received placebo; per-sample allocation not given. Samples analyzed were those drawn on day 63 after the first vaccine or placebo injection. The specimen was peripheral blood, collected in a trial of Ad26.COV2.S vaccine versus placebo. All receptors derive from a person aged 18-60 years who received the Ad26.COV2.S COVID-19 vaccine or a placebo.

The chain combines TRBV18 with TRBJ1-5; TRBD1 is a possible D gene (6 bases). The germline gives CDR1 KGHSH, CDR2 LQKENI. The V end was cut by 6 bases, the J end by 6 bases, with 12 bases between. This CDR3 is 13 amino acids long. CDR3 amino acids: CASSTGASQPQHF. The DNA of the CDR3 is TGTGCCAGCTCGACGGGGGCAAGTCAGCCCCAGCATTTT.

This rearrangement joins TRBV7-2 to TRBJ1-5; 7 nucleotides align to TRBD1. Germline CDR1 reads SGHTA; CDR2 reads FQGNSA. The length of the CDR3 is 16 residues. The junction had 11 bases not matched to a gene; V was cut back by 2 bases and J by 7 bases. This CDR3 reads CASSLLARGQGQPQHF. CDR3 bases: TGTGCCAGCAGCTTATTGGCTAGGGGGCAAGGACAGCCCCAGCATTTT.

The chain is built from TRBV5-5 and TRBJ2-7; unclear D gene. This CDR3 region has 15 residues. The V end was cut by 2 bases, the J end by 2 bases, with 14 bases between. CDR1 and CDR2 from the germline V gene are SGHKS and YYEKEE (reference sequence). CDR3 amino acids: CASSFHVDIPYEQYV. The CDR3, as DNA: TGTGCCAGCAGCTTTCATGTAGATATCCCCTACGAGCAGTACGTC.

This rearrangement joins TRBV5-4 to TRBJ2-1; TRBD2 might be the D (5 bases). The CDR3 has 15 amino acids. V was cut by 5 bases and J by 1 base, with 13 bases left in between. The germline CDR1 and CDR2 sequences are SGHNT and YYREEE (reference sequence). CDR3 sequence (DNA): TGTGCCAGCAGTTCACTAGATTCTTCCTACAATGAGCAGTTCTTC. As protein: CASSSLDSSYNEQFF.

V usage is TRBV7-8 and J usage is TRBJ1-2; D possibly corresponds to TRBD1 (6 bases). Per germline, CDR1 SGHVS and CDR2 FQNEAQ. V gave up 5 bases and J gave up 5 bases, with 15 bases separating them. This CDR3 region has 14 residues. The CDR3 reads CASSRRTASYGYTF. CDR3 nucleotides: TGTGCCAGCAGCCGAAGGACAGCCTCGTATGGCTACACCTTC.

The genes are TRBV2 and TRBJ2-1; 10 bases are a match to TRBD2. The CDR3 covers 15 residues. Per germline, CDR1 SNHLY and CDR2 FYNNEI. Trimming at V came to 4 bases and at J to 4 bases, leaving 4 bases not matched to a gene. CDR3 in DNA: TGTGCCAGCAGTGTGGGTAGCGGGGGGTACAATGAGCAGTTCTTC. Protein: CASSVGSGGYNEQFF.

The rearrangement links TRBV28 to TRBJ2-7; weak D call: TRBD2 (5 bases). The germline gives CDR1 MDHEN, CDR2 SYDVKM. With 11 bases removed from V and 2 bases from J, the gap between germline ends came to 16 bases. The CDR3 consists of 13 residues. The DNA for the CDR3 is TGTGCCCTCATGCGGGCCACCACCTACGAGCAGTACTTC. Encoded protein: CALMRATTYEQYF.

This chain links TRBV28 with TRBJ1-1; D not resolved. The V end lost 1 base, the J end lost 0 bases, and 18 bases lay between the germline ends. The length of the CDR3 is 18 residues. Germline CDR1 reads MDHEN; CDR2 reads SYDVKM. The CDR3 DNA reads as TGTGCCAGCAGTTTATCCTCCTACATGAGGGCGATGAACACTGAAGCTTTCTTT. Translation: CASSLSSYMRAMNTEAFF.

This chain links TRBV19 with TRBJ1-1; D gene uncertain. Germline CDR1 LNHDA, CDR2 SQIVND (reference sequence). CDR3 size: 16 residues. V was cut by 0 bases and J by 0 bases, with 11 bases left in between. The CDR3, as DNA: TGTGCCAGTAGTATAGAGGCGCTGAAATTGAACACTGAAGCTTTCTTT. Protein sequence: CASSIEALKLNTEAFF.

The genes are TRBV6-2 or TRBV6-3 and TRBJ1-2; the D gene is possibly TRBD1 (5 bases). Trimming pared 4 bases from V and 8 bases from J, leaving 8 bases between. The CDR3 covers 11 residues. Germline-derived CDR1 and CDR2 are MNHEY and SVGEGT. CDR3 sequence: CASSSGSGYTF. CDR3 in DNA: TGTGCCAGCAGTTCAGGGAGCGGCTACACCTTC.

The chain combines TRBV4-2 with TRBJ1-2, with D uncertain. CDR1 and CDR2 (germline): LGHNA, YNFKEQ. The V gene lost 1 base and the J gene lost 8 bases, with 5 bases spanning the gap. The CDR3 consists of 11 residues. This CDR3 reads CASSQGGGYTF. The CDR3 coding sequence is TGTGCCAGCAGCCAAGGGGGAGGCTACACCTTC.

The chain carries TRBV7-9 and TRBJ1-2; no definite D call. The CDR3 has 14 residues. Looked up from germline, CDR1 is SEHNR and CDR2 is FQNEAQ (reference sequence). Trimming removed 5 bases from V and 0 bases from J, with 10 bases in between. Here the CDR3 reads CASSLNTANYGYTF. The CDR3, as DNA: TGTGCCAGCAGCCTAAATACAGCTAACTATGGCTACACCTTC.

The rearrangement joins TRBV18 to TRBJ2-3; D possibly corresponds to TRBD2 (6 bases). This CDR3 contains 13 residues. Per germline, CDR1 KGHSH and CDR2 LQKENI. V was shortened by 11 bases and J by 0 bases, with 12 bases between the two germline ends. The CDR3 reads CAGRDVSTDTQYF. The CDR3 DNA sequence: TGTGCCGGGCGGGACGTTAGCACAGATACGCAGTATTTT.

V is TRBV7-9 and J is TRBJ1-1; no reliable D call. V lost 5 bases, J lost 5 bases, and 18 bases lay in between. From germline, CDR1 is SEHNR and CDR2 FQNEAQ (reference sequence). This CDR3 has 15 residues. DNA of the CDR3: TGTGCCAGCAGCCCTTTTGAGGGATGGGGAACTGAAGCTTTCTTT. Its protein product is CASSPFEGWGTEAFF. The complete variable domain, with remaining parts taken from reference TRBV7-9 and TRBJ1-1, reads DTGVSQNPRHKITKRGQNVTFRCDPISEHNRLYWYRQTLGQGPEFLTYFQNEAQLEKSRLLSDRFSAERPKGSFSTLEIQRTEQGDSAMYLCASSPFEGWGTEAFFGQGTRLTVV.

This clone was recorded once. V and J are TRBV29-1 and TRBJ2-5, with 9 nucleotides matching TRBD1. V shed 1 base and J 2 bases; nucleotides not matched to a gene: 5. Germline V lookup: CDR1 SQVTM, CDR2 ANQGSEA. The CDR3 is 15 amino acids. CDR3 in amino acids: CSVEGWDRAQETQYF. The DNA of the CDR3 is TGCAGCGTTGAAGGGTGGGACAGGGCTCAAGAGACCCAGTACTTC.